This section outlines one T cell receptor (beta chain) sequence together with its context. Its target is not known. This sample was included in a study of shared clonotypes between healthy human individuals. General observations from the study: Inspection by rarefaction showed sorted-subset sequencing to be incomplete despite large depth.

Several immunoSEQ 96-well plates shared each subset's DNA, each plate a replicate. The authors' processing: Because ImmunoSEQ provided only junction sequences with no quality scores, the filtering differed. Sequenced by immunoSEQ multiplex PCR; TCRdb stores in-frame clones only, minus some. From that table come the V and J calls and clone size; the DNA was used to work out D and trimming. Here the sample spans approximately 2.3 million clones, about 92% being singletons. The germline gives CDR1 SGHRS, CDR2 YFSETQ. Trimming cost V 0 bases and J 8 bases, with 9 bases left between them. This CDR3 has 13 residues.

This clonotype was obtained from a man between 18 and 35 years old in good health. Some clones in this sample may be carry-over from other donors' samples. The chain couples TRBV5-1 to TRBJ2-1; no reliable D call. Source material: naive CD4+ T cells from PBMCs. Subset meaning: CD45RA+ positively selected. The CDR3 spells CASSLGQVDEQFF. The CDR3 DNA follows: TGCGCCAGCAGCTTGGGGCAGGTGGATGAGCAGTTCTTC.